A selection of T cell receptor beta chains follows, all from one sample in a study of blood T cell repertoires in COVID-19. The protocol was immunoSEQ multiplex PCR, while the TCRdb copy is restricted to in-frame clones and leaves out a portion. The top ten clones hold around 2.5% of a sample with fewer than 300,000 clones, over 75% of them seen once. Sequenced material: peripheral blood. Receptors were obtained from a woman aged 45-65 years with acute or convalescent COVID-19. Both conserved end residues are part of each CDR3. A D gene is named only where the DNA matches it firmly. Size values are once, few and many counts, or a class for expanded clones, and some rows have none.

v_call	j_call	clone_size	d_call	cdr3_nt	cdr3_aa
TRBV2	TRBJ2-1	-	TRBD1	TGTGCCGGGACGGGACAGCGCTCCTACAATGAGCAGTTCTTC	CAGTGQRSYNEQFF
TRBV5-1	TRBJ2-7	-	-	TGCGCCAGCAGCTTGACAGGGGGGGTGTACGAGCAGTACTTC	CASSLTGGVYEQYF
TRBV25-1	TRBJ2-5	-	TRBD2	TGTGCCAGCAGAAAGACGGGACTAGCGGAAGAGACCCAGTACTTC	CASRKTGLAEETQYF
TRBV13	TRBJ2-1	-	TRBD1	TGTGCCAGCAGCTCTCGGACAGGGGGAAGTTTACAGTTCTTC	CASSSRTGGSLQFF
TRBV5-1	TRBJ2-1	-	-	TGCGCCAGCAGCCCGGAGGTCTACCGCTCCTACAATGAGCAGTTCTTC	CASSPEVYRSYNEQFF
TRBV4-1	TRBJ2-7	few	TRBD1	TGCGCCAGCAGCCAAGGATCTCTAGGGACAGGGGCTCTCTACGAGCAGTACTTC	CASSQGSLGTGALYEQYF
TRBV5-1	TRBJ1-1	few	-	TGCGCCAGCAGCTTGTCGGGGGAGGGCACTGAAGCTTTCTTT	CASSLSGEGTEAFF
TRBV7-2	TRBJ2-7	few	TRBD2	TGTGCCAGCAGCGCCTTAGCGGGAGGGCCCTACGAGCAGTACTTC	CASSALAGGPYEQYF
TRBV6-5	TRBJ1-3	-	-	TGTGCCAGCACCACGGACAACTCTGGAAACACCATATATTTT	CASTTDNSGNTIYF
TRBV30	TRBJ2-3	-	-	TGTGCCTGGAGTGTACGGTGGAGGACAGATACGCAGTATTTT	CAWSVRWRTDTQYF
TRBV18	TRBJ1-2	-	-	TGTGCCAGCTCACCGGGCGCCCCAGCCTATGGCTACACCTTC	CASSPGAPAYGYTF
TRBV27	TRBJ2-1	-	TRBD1	TGTGCCAGCAGTTTAGCAGGGACAGGCCACCGCGAGGAGCAGTTCTTC	CASSLAGTGHREEQFF
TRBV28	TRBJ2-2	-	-	TGTGCCAGCAGTTTGGCACAGGGCGGTGCGGGGGAGCTGTTTTTT	CASSLAQGGAGELFF
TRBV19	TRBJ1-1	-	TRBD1	TGTGCCAGTAGTCGACTAACAGGGGGGGTCTACACTGAAGCTTTCTTT	CASSRLTGGVYTEAFF
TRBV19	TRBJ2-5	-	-	TGTGCCAGTAGTATTTATACAGCTAGCGAGACCCAGTACTTC	CASSIYTASETQYF
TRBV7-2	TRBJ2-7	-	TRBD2	TGTGCCAGCAGCCCCGGGATCAGCGGGAGGGCCTACGAGCAGTACTTC	CASSPGISGRAYEQYF
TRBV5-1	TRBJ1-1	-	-	TGCGCCAGCAGCTTCGAGTCGAACACTGAAGCTTTCTTT	CASSFESNTEAFF
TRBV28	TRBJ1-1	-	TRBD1	TGTGCCAGCAGTTTAACCGGCGGGCAGGGGGCGACGACTTTCTTT	CASSLTGGQGATTFF
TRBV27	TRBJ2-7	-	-	TGTGCCAGCAGTACAGGCTCTGCTTACGAGCAGTACTTC	CASSTGSAYEQYF
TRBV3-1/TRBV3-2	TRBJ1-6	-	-	TGTGCCAGCAGCCAAAGAGGGCAGAGCTCCTATAATTCACCCCTCCACTTT	CASSQRGQSSYNSPLHF
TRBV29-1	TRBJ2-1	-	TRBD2	TGCAGCGTTGAGCCGACTAGCGGGAGGGGAAATGAGCAGTTCTTC	CSVEPTSGRGNEQFF
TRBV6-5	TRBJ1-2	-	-	TGTGCCAGCAGTCCCGACAGAGACTATGGCTACACCTTC	CASSPDRDYGYTF
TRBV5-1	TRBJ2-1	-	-	TGCGCCAGCAGCCAGCAGACTACCCCTGGTGAGCAGTTCTTC	CASSQQTTPGEQFF
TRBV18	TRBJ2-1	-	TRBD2	TGTGCCAGCTCACCGATCACACCTGGCCAACTAGCGGGAGGGTACAATGAGCAGTTCTTC	CASSPITPGQLAGGYNEQFF
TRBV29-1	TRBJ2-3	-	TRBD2	TGCAGCGTTGGAAAGGGACTAGCAGACCGCTCCAGGACAGATACGCAGTATTTT	CSVGKGLADRSRTDTQYF
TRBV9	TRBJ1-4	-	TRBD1	TGTGCCAGCAGCACTTCAACCGGGACAGGGTGGCAAACTAATGAAAAACTGTTTTTT	CASSTSTGTGWQTNEKLFF
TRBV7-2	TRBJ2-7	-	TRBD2	TGTGCCAGCAGCTTAGGTCTAGCGGCTACCTACGAGCAGTACTTC	CASSLGLAATYEQYF
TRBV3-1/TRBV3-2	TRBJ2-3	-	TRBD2	TGTGCCAGCAGGGAAAGGCTGACTAGCGGGGCATGGGGTACGCAGTATTTT	CASRERLTSGAWGTQYF
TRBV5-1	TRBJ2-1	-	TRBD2	TGCGCCAGCACCTGGCGACTAGCGCCCAACAATGAGCAGTTCTTC	CASTWRLAPNNEQFF
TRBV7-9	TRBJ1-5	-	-	TGTGCCAGCAGCTTAGGGGTAGGGCAGGGAAACAATCAGCCCCAGCATTTT	CASSLGVGQGNNQPQHF
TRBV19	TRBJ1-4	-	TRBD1	TGTGCCAGTAGATCGCAGGGGGGAGGTAATGAAAAACTGTTTTTT	CASRSQGGGNEKLFF
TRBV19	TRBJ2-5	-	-	TGTGCCAGTAGTATTACCGGCAGGATGGAGACCCAGTACTTC	CASSITGRMETQYF
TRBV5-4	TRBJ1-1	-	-	TGTGCCAGCAGCTTGGCAGGTTCCAGGGTGAACACTGAAGCTTTCTTT	CASSLAGSRVNTEAFF
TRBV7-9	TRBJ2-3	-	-	TGTGCCAGCAGCTGGCCCCGGGACATTAGCACAGATACGCAGTATTTT	CASSWPRDISTDTQYF
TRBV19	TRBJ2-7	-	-	TGTGCCAGTAGTATAGTCGCTAGCGTAACCTACGAGCAGTACTTC	CASSIVASVTYEQYF
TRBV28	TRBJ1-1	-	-	TGTGCCAGCAGTTCAGTGAACACTGAAGCTTTCTTT	CASSSVNTEAFF
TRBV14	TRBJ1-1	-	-	TGTGCCAGCAGCCAACTCAGGAACACTGAAGCTTTCTTT	CASSQLRNTEAFF
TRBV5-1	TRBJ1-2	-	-	TGCGCCAGCAGCTTGGAGGACAGCAACTATGGCTACACCTTC	CASSLEDSNYGYTF
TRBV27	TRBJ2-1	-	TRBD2	TGTGCCAGCAGTCCGTTGGTGGGACTAGCGGACAATGAGCAGTTCTTC	CASSPLVGLADNEQFF
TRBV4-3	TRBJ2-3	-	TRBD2	TGCGCCAGCAGCCCGGGACTAGCGGGAGGGGCAGATACGCAGTATTTT	CASSPGLAGGADTQYF
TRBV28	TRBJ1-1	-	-	TGTGCCAGCAGTTCCTCCCCGACAGGGAACACTGAAGCTTTCTTT	CASSSSPTGNTEAFF
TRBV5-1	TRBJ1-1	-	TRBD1	TGCGCCAGCATTTCTGGGACAGGGAGAACTGAAGCTTTCTTT	CASISGTGRTEAFF
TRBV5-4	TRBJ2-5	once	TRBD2	TGTGCCAGCAGCCCGAGACTAGCGGGAGGGGGGGAGACCCAGTACTTC	CASSPRLAGGGETQYF
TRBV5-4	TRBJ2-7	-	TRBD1	TGTGCCAGCAGCTTGGAAGACAGGGTCGAGCAGTACTTC	CASSLEDRVEQYF
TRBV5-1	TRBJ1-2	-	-	TGCGCCAGCAGCTTGGACAGGCTATATGGCTACACCTTC	CASSLDRLYGYTF
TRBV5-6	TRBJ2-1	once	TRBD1	TGTGCCAGCAGCTTTCCGACAGGGTGGAATGAGCAGTTCTTC	CASSFPTGWNEQFF
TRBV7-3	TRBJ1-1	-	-	TGTGCCAGCAGCTTAACGCGTCTGAACACTGAAGCTTTCTTT	CASSLTRLNTEAFF
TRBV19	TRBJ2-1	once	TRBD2	TGTGCCAGTAGTGGTAGGGGACTAGCGGGTTACAATGAGCAGTTCTTC	CASSGRGLAGYNEQFF
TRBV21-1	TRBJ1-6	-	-	TGTGCCAGCAGCAAGCCCGAGGTTCCTTACCGGGGTAATTCACCCCTCCACTTT	CASSKPEVPYRGNSPLHF
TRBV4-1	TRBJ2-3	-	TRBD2	TGCGCCAGCAGGCGGACTAGCGGTAGCACAGATACGCAGTATTTT	CASRRTSGSTDTQYF
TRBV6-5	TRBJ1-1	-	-	TGTGCCACCAGACAAGAAAGGAACACTGAAGCTTTCTTT	CATRQERNTEAFF
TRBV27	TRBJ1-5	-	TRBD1	TGTGCCAGCAGGCCGGGGACAGGGGGAACTCAGCCCCAGCATTTT	CASRPGTGGTQPQHF
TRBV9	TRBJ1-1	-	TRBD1	TGTGCCAGCAGCGTAGAGCCAGGGGGTGGGGTTACTGAAGCTTTCTTT	CASSVEPGGGVTEAFF